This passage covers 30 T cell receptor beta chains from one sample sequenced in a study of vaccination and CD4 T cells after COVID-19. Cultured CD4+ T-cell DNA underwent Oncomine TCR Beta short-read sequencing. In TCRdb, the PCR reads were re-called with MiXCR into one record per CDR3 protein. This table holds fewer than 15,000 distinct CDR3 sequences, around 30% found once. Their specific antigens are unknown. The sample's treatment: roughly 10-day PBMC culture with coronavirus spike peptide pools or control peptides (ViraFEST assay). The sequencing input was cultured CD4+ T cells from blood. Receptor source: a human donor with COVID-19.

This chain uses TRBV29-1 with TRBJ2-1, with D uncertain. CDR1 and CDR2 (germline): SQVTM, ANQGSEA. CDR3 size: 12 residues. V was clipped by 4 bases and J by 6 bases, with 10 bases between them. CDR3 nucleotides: TGCAGCGTTGGGTCTGCTCGCAATGAGCAGTTCTTC. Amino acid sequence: CSVGSARNEQFF.

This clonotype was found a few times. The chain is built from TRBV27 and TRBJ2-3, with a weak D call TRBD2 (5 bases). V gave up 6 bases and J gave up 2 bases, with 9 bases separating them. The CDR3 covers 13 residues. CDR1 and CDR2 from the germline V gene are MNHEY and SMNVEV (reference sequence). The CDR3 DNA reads TGTGCCAGCAGGGACGGGAACACAGATACGCAGTATTTT. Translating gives CASRDGNTDTQYF.

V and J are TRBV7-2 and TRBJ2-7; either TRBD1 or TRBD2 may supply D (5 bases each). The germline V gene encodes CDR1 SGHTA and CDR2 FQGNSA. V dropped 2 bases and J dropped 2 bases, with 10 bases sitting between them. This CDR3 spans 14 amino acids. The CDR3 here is CASSLSVGAYEQYF. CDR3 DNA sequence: TGTGCCAGCAGCTTAAGTGTGGGGGCCTACGAGCAGTACTTC.

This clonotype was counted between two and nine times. In DNA form, the CDR3 reads TGTGCCAGCAGCAGAAGCGGTACGTCCTACAATGAGCAGTTCTTC. It codes for CASSRSGTSYNEQFF. V usage is TRBV5-4 and J usage is TRBJ2-1, with D maybe TRBD2 (5 bases). Germline V gives CDR1 SGHNT, CDR2 YYREEE (reference sequence). The V and J ends lost 4 bases and 1 base respectively, with 12 bases between them. There are 15 residues in the CDR3.

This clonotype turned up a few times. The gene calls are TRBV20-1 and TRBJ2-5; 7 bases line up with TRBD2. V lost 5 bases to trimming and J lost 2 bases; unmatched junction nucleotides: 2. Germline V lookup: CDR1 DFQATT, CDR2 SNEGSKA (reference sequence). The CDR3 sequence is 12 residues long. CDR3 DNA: TGCAGTGCTCTAGCGGATCAAGAGACCCAGTACTTC. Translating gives CSALADQETQYF.

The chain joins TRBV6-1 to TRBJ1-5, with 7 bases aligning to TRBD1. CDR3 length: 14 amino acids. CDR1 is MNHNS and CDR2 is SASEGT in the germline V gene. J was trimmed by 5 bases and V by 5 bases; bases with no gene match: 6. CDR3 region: CASSRQGTDQPQHF. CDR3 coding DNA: TGTGCCAGCAGTCGCCAGGGGACAGATCAGCCCCAGCATTTT.

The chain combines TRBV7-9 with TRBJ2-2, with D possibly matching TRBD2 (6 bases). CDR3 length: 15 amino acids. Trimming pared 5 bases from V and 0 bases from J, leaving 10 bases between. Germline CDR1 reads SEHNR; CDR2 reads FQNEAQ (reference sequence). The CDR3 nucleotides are TGTGCCAGCAGCCCGGCGGGAACGAACACCGGGGAGCTGTTTTTT. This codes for CASSPAGTNTGELFF. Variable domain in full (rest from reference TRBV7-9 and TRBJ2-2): DTGVSQNPRHKITKRGQNVTFRCDPISEHNRLYWYRQTLGQGPEFLTYFQNEAQLEKSRLLSDRFSAERPKGSFSTLEIQRTEQGDSAMYLCASSPAGTNTGELFFGEGSRLTVL.

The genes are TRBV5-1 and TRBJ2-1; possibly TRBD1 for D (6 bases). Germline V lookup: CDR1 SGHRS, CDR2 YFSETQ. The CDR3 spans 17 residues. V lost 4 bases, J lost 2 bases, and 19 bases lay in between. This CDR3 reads CASSPGVGLTTYNEQFF. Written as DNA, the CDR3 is TGCGCCAGCAGCCCAGGGGTAGGACTGACGACCTACAATGAGCAGTTCTTC.

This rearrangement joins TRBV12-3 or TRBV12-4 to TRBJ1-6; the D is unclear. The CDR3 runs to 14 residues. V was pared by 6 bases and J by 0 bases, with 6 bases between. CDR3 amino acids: CASRESSYNSPLHF. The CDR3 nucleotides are TGTGCCAGCAGAGAGAGCTCCTATAATTCACCCCTCCACTTT.

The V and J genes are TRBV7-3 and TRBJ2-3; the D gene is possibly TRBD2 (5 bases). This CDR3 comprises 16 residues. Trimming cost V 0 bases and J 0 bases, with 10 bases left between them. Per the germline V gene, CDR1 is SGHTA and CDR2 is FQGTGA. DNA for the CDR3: TGTGCCAGCAGCTTAACGGAGGCAGCTAGCACAGATACGCAGTATTTT. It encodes CASSLTEAASTDTQYF. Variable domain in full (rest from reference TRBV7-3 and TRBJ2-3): GAGVSQTPSNKVTEKGKYVELRCDPISGHTALYWYRQSLGQGPEFLIYFQGTGAADDSGLPNDRFFAVRPEGSVSTLKIQRTERGDSAVYLCASSLTEAASTDTQYFGPGTRLTVL.

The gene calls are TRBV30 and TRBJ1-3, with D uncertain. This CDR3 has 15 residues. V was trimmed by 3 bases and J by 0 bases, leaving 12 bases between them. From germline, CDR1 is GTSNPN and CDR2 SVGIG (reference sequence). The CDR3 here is CAWSRKISSGNTIYF. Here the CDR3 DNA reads TGTGCCTGGAGCCGAAAAATCAGCTCTGGAAACACCATATATTTT.

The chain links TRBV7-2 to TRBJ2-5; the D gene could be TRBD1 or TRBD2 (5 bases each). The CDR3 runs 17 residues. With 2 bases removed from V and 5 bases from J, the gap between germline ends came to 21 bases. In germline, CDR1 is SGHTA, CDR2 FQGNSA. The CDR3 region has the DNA TGTGCCAGCAGCTTACAAAACCCCCGGGGCTTGGGGGAGACCCAGTACTTC. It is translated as CASSLQNPRGLGETQYF.

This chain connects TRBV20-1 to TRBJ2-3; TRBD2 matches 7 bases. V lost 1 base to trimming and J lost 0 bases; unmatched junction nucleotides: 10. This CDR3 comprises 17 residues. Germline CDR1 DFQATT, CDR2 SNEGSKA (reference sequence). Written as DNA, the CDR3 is TGCAGTGCTAGAGGACTCGGCGGGGGTACTAGCACAGATACGCAGTATTTT. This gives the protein CSARGLGGGTSTDTQYF.

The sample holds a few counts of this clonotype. The CDR3 DNA follows: TGTGCCAGCAGCCCGGAGAACAGGGCAGACATTCAGTACTTC. Protein product: CASSPENRADIQYF. This chain uses TRBV27 with TRBJ2-4, with a tentative D call TRBD1 (6 bases). Deletions cut 6 bases from V and 8 bases from J, with 17 bases between. CDR3 size: 14 residues. Germline V lookup: CDR1 MNHEY, CDR2 SMNVEV (reference sequence).

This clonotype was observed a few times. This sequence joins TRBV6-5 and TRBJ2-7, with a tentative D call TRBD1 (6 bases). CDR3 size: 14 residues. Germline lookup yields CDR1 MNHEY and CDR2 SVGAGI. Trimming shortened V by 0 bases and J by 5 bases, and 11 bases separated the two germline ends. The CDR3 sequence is CASSYSTGRNEQYF. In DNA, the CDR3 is TGTGCCAGCAGTTACTCCACAGGGCGCAACGAGCAGTACTTC.

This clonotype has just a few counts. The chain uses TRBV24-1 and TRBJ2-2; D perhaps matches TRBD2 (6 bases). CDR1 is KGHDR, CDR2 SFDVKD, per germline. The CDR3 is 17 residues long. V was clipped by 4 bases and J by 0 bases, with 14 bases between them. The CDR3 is CATSDPGLGANTGELFF. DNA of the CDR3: TGTGCCACCAGTGACCCGGGACTCGGGGCGAACACCGGGGAGCTGTTTTTT.

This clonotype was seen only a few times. CDR3 bases: TGTGCCAGCAGTGAAGCGACACAGAGCTCCTACGAGCAGTACTTC. It codes for CASSEATQSSYEQYF. The chain combines TRBV6-1 with TRBJ2-7; D call uncertain. CDR1 and CDR2 (germline): MNHNS, SASEGT. V dropped 0 bases and J dropped 0 bases, with 9 bases sitting between them. The CDR3 spans 15 residues.

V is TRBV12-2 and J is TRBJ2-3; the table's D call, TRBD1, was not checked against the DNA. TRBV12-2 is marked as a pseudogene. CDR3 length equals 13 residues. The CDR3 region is CASRVPPGDTQYF. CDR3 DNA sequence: TGTGCAAGTCGCGTTCCCCCCGGGGATACGCAGTATTTT.

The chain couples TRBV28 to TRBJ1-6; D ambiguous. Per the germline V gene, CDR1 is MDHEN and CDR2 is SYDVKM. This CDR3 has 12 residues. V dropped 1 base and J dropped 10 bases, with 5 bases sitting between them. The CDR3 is CASSLSGSPLHF. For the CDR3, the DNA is TGTGCCAGCAGTTTATCTGGGTCACCCCTCCACTTT.

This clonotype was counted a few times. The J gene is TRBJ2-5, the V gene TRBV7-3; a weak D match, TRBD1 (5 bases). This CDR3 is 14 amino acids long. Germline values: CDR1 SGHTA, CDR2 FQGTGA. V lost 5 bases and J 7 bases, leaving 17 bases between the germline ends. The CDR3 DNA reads TGTGCCAGCAGCACACAGGCCGGAACGGGGACCCAGTACTTC. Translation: CASSTQAGTGTQYF.

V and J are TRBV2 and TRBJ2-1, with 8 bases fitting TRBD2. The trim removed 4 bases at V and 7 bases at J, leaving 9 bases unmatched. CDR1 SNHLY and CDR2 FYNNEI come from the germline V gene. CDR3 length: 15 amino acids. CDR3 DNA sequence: TGTGCCAGCAGTGTACCAGCGGGGGCCCTTAATGAGCAGTTCTTC. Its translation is CASSVPAGALNEQFF.

CDR3 amino acids: CASSFRGSGNTIYF. The CDR3 nucleotides are TGTGCCAGCAGTTTTCGGGGGTCTGGAAACACCATATATTTT. This sequence joins TRBV12-3 or TRBV12-4 and TRBJ1-3; possibly TRBD1 for D (5 bases). The CDR3 is 14 residues long. V was trimmed by 3 bases and J by 1 base, leaving 7 bases between them.

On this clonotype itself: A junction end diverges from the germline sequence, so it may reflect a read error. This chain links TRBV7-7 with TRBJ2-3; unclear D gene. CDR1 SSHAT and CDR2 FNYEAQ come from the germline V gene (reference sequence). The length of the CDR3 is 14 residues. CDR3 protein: CASSFTDSTDTQYF. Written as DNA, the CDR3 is TGTGCTAGCAGCTTTACGGACAGCACAGATACGCAGTATTTT. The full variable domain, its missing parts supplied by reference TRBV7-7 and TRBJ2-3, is GAGVSQSPRYKVTKRGQDVTLRCDPISSHATLYWYQQALGQGPEFLTYFNYEAQPDKSGLPSDRFSAERPEGSISTLTIQRTEQRDSAMYRCASSFTDSTDTQYFGPGTRLTVL.

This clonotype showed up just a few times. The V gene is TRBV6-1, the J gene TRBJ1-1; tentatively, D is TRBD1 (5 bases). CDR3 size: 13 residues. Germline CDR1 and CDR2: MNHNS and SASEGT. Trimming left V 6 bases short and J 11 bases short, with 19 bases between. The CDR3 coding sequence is TGTGCCAGCAGACCGTACGGGACGAGTGACGCTTTCTTT. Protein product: CASRPYGTSDAFF.

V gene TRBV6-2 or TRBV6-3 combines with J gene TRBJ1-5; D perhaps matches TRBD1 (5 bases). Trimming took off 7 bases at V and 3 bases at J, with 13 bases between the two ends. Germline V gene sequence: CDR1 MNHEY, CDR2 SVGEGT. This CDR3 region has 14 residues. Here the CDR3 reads CASNDGAVNQPQHF. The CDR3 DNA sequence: TGTGCCAGCAACGACGGGGCGGTCAATCAGCCCCAGCATTTT.

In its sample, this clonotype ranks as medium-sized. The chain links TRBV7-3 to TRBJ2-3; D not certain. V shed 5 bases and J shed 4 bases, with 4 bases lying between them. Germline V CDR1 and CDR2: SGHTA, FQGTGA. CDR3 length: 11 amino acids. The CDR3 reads CASSLADTQYF. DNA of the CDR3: TGTGCCAGCAGCCTAGCAGATACGCAGTATTTT.

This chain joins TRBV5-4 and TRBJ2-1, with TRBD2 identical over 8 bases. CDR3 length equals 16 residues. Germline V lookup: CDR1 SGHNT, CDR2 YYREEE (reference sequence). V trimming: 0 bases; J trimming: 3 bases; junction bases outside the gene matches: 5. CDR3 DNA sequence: TGTGCCAGCAGCTTGGGAGCGCGGGGGGACTACAATGAGCAGTTCTTC. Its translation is CASSLGARGDYNEQFF.

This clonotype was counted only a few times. CDR3 DNA sequence: TGTGCCAGCAGCTTGGTGGACAGGGACTATGGCTACACCTTC. Translating it yields CASSLVDRDYGYTF. The V gene is TRBV5-4, the J gene TRBJ1-2, with TRBD1 matching over 8 bases. Trimming at V came to 0 bases and at J to 3 bases, leaving 1 base not matched to a gene. Per germline, CDR1 SGHNT and CDR2 YYREEE (reference sequence). CDR3 length equals 14 residues.

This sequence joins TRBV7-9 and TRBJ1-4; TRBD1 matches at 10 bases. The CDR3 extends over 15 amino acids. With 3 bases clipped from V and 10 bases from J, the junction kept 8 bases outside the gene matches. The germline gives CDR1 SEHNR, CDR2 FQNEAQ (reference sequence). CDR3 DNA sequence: TGTGCCAGCAGCTTCATCGACAGGGGGCGCGGAAAACTGTTTTTT. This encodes CASSFIDRGRGKLFF.

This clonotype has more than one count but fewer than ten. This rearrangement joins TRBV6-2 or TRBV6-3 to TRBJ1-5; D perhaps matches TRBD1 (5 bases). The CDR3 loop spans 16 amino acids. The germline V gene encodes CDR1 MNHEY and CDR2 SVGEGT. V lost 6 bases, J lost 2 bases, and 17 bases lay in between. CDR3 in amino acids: CASRPSTVWGNQPQHF. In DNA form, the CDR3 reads TGTGCCAGCAGACCATCGACAGTCTGGGGCAATCAGCCCCAGCATTTT.